Detailed here is one TCR beta chain. Its antigen is unknown. These data belong to a study of shared clonotypes between healthy human individuals. Findings of the study overall: The study found lower generation probabilities in non-shared clonotypes than in those shared by all four donors.

Clones were read by immunoSEQ multiplex PCR, and TCRdb kept only the in-frame ones, dropping some. This sample has 2 million to 2.5 million clones, with approximately 90% found just once. Material for sequencing was naive CD4+ T cells from PBMCs. Subset of the sample: CD45RA+ positively selected. The TCR sequence derives from a man aged 18 to 29 in good health. Some clones in this sample may be carry-over from other donors' samples.

The CDR3 region has the DNA TGTGCCAGCAGTATGGGACTAGCGGGAAGAGATGGGACCCAGTACTTC. This sequence encodes CASSMGLAGRDGTQYF. The chain employs TRBV2 and TRBJ2-5, with TRBD2 matching over 13 bases. J was trimmed by 7 bases and V by 5 bases; bases with no gene match: 10. CDR1 and CDR2 from the germline V gene are SNHLY and FYNNEI. This CDR3 region has 16 residues.